The clone carrying this T cell receptor (beta chain) was picked up many times. This CDR3 is 17 amino acids long. V gave up 5 bases and J gave up 6 bases, with 24 bases separating them. Germline lookup yields CDR1 MNHEY and CDR2 SVGAGI. The data stem from a study of low-dose radiotherapy and immunotherapy resistance in tumors. cDNA synthesis used a TRAV/TRBV-specific primer set for both chains. Amplification, which lasted around 20 PCR cycles, used a constant-region primer and V-primer adapter to amplify TCRs. TCRdb used MiXCR to reprocess the reads, holding one entry per CDR3 protein. The top ten clones hold around 5.7% of a sample with tens of thousands of distinct CDR3 sequences, 20% to 25% of them seen once. Time point reported: before trial treatment. Eligible patients bore advanced solid tumors devoid of tumor-infiltrating lymphocytes.

The sequence was obtained from a male donor with prostate cancer. Here the sequenced sample was PBMCs, taken before treatment. V usage is TRBV6-5 and J usage is TRBJ2-3; possibly TRBD1 for D (5 bases). In DNA form, the CDR3 reads TGTGCCAGCAGTCCTGGGAAGGGCCTAGGTTCAGGGGATACGCAGTATTTT. Protein: CASSPGKGLGSGDTQYF.